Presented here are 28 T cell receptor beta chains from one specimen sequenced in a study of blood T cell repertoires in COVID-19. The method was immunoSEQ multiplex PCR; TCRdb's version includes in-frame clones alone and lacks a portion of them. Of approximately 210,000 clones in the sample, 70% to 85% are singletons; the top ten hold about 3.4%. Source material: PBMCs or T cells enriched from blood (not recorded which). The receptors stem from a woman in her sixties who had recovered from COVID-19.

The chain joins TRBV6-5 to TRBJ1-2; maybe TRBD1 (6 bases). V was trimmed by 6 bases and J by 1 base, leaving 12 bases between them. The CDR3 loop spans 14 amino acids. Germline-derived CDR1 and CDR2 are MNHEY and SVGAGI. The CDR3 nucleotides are TGTGCCAGCAGCCTCGACAGGTTTAACTATGGCTACACCTTC. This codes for CASSLDRFNYGYTF.

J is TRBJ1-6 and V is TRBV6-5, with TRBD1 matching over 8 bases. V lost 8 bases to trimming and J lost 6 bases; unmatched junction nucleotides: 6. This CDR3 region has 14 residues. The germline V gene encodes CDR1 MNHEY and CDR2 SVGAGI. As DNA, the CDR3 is TGTGCCAGCGGTACAGGGGGAACTAATTCACCCCTCCACTTT. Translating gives CASGTGGTNSPLHF.

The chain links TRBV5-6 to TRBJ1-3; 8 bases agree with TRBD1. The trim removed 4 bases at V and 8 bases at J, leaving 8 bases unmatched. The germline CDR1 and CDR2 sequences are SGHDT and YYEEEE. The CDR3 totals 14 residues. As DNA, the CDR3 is TGTGCCAGCAGCGATACAGGGGGAGGGCACACCATATATTTT. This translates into CASSDTGGGHTIYF.

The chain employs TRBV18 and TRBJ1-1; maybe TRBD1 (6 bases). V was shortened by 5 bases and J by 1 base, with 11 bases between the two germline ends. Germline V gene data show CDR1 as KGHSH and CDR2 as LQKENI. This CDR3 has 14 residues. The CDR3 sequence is CASSGQKGNTEAFF. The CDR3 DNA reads TGTGCCAGCTCAGGACAGAAAGGGAACACTGAAGCTTTCTTT.

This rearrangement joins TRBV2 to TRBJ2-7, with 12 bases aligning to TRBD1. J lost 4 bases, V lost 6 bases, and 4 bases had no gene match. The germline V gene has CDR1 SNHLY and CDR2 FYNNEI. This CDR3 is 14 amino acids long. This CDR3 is CASRGDRGLYEQYF. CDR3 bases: TGTGCCAGCAGGGGGGACAGGGGGCTTTACGAGCAGTACTTC.

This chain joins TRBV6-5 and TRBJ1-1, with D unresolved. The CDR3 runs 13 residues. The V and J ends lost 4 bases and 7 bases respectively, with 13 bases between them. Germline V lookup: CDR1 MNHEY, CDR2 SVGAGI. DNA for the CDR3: TGTGCCAGCAGTTCCCTGACAAGCTATGAAGCTTTCTTT. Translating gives CASSSLTSYEAFF.

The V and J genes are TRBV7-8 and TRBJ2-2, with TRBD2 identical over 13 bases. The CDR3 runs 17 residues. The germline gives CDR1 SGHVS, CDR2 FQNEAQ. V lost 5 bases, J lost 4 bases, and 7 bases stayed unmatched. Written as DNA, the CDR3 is TGTGCCAGCAGCGTCCTTACTAGCGGGAGGGCCACCGGGGAGCTGTTTTTT. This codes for CASSVLTSGRATGELFF. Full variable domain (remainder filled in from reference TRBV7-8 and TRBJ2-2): GAGVSQSPRYKVAKRGQDVALRCDPISGHVSLFWYQQALGQGPEFLTYFQNEAQLDKSGLPSDRFFAERPEGSVSTLKIQRTQQEDSAVYLCASSVLTSGRATGELFFGEGSRLTVL.

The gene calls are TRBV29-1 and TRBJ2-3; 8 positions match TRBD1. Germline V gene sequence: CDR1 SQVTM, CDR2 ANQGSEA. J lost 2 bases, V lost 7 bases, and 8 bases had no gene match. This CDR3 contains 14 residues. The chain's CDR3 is CSGTGTGSTDTQYF. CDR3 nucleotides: TGCAGCGGTACGGGGACAGGCTCCACAGATACGCAGTATTTT.

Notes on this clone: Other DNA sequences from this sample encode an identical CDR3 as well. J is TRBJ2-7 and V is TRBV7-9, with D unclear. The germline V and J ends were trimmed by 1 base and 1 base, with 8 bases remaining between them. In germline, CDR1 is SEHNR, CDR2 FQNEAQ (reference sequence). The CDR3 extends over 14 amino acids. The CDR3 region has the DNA TGTGCCAGCAGCTTAGTGGCGGATTCCTACGAGCAGTACTTC. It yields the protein CASSLVADSYEQYF.

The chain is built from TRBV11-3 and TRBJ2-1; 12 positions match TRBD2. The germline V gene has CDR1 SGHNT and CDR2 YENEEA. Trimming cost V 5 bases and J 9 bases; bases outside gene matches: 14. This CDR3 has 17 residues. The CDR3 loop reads CASSPKPSSGRGVEQFF. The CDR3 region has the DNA TGTGCCAGCAGCCCCAAGCCCTCTAGCGGGAGGGGGGTTGAGCAGTTCTTC.

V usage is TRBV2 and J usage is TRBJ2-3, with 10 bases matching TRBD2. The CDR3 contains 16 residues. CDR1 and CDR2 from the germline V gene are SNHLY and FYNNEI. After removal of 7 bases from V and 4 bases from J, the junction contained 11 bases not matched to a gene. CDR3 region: CASTTGLASTADTQYF. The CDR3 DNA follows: TGTGCCAGCACTACGGGACTAGCGTCGACCGCAGATACGCAGTATTTT.

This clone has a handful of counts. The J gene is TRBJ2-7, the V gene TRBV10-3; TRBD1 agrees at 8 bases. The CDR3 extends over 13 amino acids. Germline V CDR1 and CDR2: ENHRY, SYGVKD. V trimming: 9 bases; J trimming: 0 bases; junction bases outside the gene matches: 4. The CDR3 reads CAIQTGASYEQYF. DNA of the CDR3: TGTGCCATACAGACAGGGGCCTCCTACGAGCAGTACTTC.

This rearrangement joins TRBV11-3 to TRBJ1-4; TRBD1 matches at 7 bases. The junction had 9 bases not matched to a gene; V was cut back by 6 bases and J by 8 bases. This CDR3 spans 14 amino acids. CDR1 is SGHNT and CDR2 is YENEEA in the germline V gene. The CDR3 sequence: CASRQGEAVEKLFF. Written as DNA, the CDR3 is TGTGCCAGCAGGCAGGGGGAAGCGGTAGAAAAACTGTTTTTT.

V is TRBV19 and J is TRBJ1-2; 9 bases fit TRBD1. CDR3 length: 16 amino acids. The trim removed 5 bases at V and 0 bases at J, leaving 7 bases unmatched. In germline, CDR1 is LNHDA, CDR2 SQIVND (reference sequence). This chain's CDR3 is CASSGDREATNYGYTF. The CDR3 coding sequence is TGTGCCAGTAGTGGGGACAGGGAAGCCACTAACTATGGCTACACCTTC.

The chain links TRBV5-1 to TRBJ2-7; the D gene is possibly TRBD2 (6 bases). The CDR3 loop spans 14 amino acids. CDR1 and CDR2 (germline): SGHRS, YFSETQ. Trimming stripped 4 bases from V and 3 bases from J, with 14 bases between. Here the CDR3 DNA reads TGCGCCAGCAGCAATCCGGGACTCAACTACGAGCAGTACTTC. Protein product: CASSNPGLNYEQYF.

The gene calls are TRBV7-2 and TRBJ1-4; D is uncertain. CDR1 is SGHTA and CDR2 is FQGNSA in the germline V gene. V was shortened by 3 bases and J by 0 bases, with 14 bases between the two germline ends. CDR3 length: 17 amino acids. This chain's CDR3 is CASSFTTELATNEKLFF. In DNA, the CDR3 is TGTGCCAGCAGCTTCACTACGGAACTTGCAACTAATGAAAAACTGTTTTTT.

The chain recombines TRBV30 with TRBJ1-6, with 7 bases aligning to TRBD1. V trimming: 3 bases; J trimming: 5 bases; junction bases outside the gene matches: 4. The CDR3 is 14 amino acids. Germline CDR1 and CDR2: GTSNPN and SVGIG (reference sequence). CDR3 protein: CAWRETGHNSPLHF. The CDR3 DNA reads TGTGCCTGGAGAGAGACAGGGCATAATTCACCCCTCCACTTT.

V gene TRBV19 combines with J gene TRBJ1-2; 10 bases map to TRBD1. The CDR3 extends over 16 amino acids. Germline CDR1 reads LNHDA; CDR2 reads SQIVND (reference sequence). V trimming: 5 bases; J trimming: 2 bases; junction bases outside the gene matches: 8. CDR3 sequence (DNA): TGTGCCAGTAGTTTTGACAGGGGGCGCCCGAACTATGGCTACACCTTC. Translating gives CASSFDRGRPNYGYTF.

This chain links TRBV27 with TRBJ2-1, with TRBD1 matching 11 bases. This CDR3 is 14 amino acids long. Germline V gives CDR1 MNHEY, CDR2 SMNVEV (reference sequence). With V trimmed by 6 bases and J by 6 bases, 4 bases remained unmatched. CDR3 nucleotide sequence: TGTGCCAGCAGCCCCGGGACAGGGGGCAATGAGCAGTTCTTC. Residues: CASSPGTGGNEQFF.

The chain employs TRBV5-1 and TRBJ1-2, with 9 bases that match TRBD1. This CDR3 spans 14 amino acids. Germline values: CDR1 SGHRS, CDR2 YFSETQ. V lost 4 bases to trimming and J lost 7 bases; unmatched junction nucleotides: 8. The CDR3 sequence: CASSQLQGAIGYTF. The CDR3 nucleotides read TGCGCCAGCAGCCAGTTACAGGGGGCGATTGGCTACACCTTC.

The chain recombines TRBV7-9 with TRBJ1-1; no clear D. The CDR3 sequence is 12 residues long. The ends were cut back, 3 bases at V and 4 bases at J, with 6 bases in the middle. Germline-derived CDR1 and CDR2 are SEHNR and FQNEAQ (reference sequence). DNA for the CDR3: TGTGCCAGCAGCTTTGGGCCCACTGAAGCTTTCTTT. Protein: CASSFGPTEAFF.

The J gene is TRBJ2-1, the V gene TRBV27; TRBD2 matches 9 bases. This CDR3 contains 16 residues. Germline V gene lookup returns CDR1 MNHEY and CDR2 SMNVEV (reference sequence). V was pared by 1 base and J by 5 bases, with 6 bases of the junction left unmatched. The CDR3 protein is CASSLYAAGGDNEQFF. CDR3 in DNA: TGTGCCAGCAGTTTATATGCGGCGGGGGGGGACAATGAGCAGTTCTTC.

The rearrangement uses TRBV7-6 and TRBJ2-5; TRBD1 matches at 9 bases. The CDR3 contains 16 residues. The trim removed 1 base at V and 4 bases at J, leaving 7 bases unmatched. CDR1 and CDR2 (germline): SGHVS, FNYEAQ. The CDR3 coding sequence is TGTGCCAGCAGCTTAGTTGCCGGGACAGGGAGAGAGACCCAGTACTTC. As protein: CASSLVAGTGRETQYF.

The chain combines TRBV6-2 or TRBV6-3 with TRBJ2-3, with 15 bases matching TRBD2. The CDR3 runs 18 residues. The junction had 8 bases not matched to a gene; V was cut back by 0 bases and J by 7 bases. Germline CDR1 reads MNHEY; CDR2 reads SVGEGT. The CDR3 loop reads CASSYSRTSGGAGNTQYF. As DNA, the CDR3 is TGTGCCAGCAGTTACTCGAGGACTAGCGGGGGGGCCGGTAATACGCAGTATTTT.

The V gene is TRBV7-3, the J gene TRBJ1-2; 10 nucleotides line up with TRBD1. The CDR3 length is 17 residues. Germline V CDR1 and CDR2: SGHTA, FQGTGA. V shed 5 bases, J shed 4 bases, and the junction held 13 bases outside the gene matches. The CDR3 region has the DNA TGTGCCAGCAGCCCCGGGACAGGGGTCGGCCTCGGCTATGGCTACACCTTC. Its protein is CASSPGTGVGLGYGYTF.

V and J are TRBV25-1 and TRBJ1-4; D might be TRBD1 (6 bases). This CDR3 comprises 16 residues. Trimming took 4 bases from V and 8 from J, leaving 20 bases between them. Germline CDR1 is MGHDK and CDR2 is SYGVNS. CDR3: CASSAFSSPGAEKLFF. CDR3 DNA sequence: TGTGCCAGCAGTGCCTTTTCCTCCCCAGGGGCCGAAAAACTGTTTTTT.

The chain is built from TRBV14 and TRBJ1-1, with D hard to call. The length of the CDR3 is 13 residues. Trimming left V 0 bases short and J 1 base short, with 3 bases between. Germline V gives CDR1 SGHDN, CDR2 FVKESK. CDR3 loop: CASSQDQNTEAFF. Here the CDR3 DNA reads TGTGCCAGCAGCCAAGATCAGAACACTGAAGCTTTCTTT.

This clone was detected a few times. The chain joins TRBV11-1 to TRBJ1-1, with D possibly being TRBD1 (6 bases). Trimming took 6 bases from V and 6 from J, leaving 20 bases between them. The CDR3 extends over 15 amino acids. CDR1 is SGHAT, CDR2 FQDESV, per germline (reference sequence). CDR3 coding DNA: TGTGCCAGCAGTACCTGGACAGAAAGAAACCCTGAAGCTTTCTTT. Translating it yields CASSTWTERNPEAFF. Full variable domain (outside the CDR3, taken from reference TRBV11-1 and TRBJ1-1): EAEVAQSPRYKITEKSQAVAFWCDPISGHATLYWYRQILGQGPELLVQFQDESVVDDSQLPKDRFSAERLKGVDSTLKIQPAELGDSAMYLCASSTWTERNPEAFFGQGTRLTVV.